This T cell receptor (beta chain) was identified in a study of blood T cell repertoires in COVID-19. Across the whole study: Samples came from the United States, Italy and Spain, spanning acute and convalescent COVID-19. From T cells, B-cell-depleted T cells, or PBMCs came the material, which was cDNA or gDNA.

CDR3 size: 14 residues. Trimming stripped 3 bases from V and 4 bases from J, with 13 bases between. The germline V gene has CDR1 SGDLS and CDR2 YYNGEE. TCRdb's table, derived via immunoSEQ multiplex PCR, lists solely in-frame clones and lacks some. This table has under 300,000 clones, about 86% appearing once. This clonotype was obtained from a man between 18 and 35 years old with active or convalescent COVID-19. The chain recombines TRBV9 with TRBJ1-1, with D perhaps matching TRBD1 (5 bases). Sequenced: peripheral blood. Here the CDR3 DNA reads TGTGCCAGCAGCGCACAGGTGGCGAGCACTGAAGCTTTCTTT. Translating it yields CASSAQVASTEAFF.